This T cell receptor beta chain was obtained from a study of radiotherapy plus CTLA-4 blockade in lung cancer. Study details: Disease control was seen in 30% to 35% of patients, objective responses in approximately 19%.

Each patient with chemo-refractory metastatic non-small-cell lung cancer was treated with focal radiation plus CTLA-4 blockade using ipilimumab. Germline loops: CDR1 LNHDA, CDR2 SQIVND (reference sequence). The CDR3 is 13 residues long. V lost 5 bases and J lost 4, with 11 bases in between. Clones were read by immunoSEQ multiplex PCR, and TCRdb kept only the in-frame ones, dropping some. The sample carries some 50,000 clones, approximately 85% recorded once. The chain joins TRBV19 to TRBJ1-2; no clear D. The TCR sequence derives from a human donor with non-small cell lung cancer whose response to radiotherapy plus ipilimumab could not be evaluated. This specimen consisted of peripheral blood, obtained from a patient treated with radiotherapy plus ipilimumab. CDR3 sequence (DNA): TGTGCCAGTAGTGATCAAGCCCGCTATGGCTACACCTTC. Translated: CASSDQARYGYTF. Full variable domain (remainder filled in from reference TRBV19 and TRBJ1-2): DGGITQSPKYLFRKEGQNVTLSCEQNLNHDAMYWYRQDPGQGLRLIYYSQIVNDFQKGDIAEGYSVSREKKESFPLTVTSAQKNPTAFYLCASSDQARYGYTFGSGTRLTVV.